This T cell receptor (beta chain) was obtained from a study of T cell changes during pregnancy in multiple sclerosis. Clones were sequenced by immunoSEQ multiplex PCR, and TCRdb holds only the in-frame ones, with some missing. The repertoire consists of under 35,000 clones, with 85% to 95% occurring once and the leading ten covering around 0.67%. The V gene end was trimmed by 0 bases and the J gene end by 10 bases; junction bases not matched to a gene: 8. Looked up from germline, CDR1 is MGHRA and CDR2 is YSYEKL. This CDR3 comprises 15 residues. The V and J genes are TRBV4-1 and TRBJ2-1, with TRBD2 matching 8 bases. The specimen comprised CD4+ T cells from peripheral blood mononuclear cells, sampled in the first trimester of pregnancy. The origin of this receptor is a female donor with multiple sclerosis, enrolled in a pregnancy study. CDR3 DNA sequence: TGCGCCAGCAGCCAAGACATAGCGGGGAGGCAGGAGCAGTTCTTC. Translation: CASSQDIAGRQEQFF.